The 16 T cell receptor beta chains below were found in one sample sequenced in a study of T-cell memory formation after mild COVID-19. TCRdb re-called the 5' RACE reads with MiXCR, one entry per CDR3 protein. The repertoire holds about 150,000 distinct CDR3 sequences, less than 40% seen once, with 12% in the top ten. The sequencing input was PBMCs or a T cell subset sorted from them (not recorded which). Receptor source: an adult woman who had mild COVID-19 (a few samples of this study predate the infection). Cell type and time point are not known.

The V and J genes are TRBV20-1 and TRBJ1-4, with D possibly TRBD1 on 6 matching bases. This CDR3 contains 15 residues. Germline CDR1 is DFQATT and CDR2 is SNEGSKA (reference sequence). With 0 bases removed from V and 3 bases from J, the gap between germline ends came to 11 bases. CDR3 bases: TGCAGTGCTAGAGATTCGGCAGGGGCTAATGAAAAACTGTTTTTT. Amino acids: CSARDSAGANEKLFF.

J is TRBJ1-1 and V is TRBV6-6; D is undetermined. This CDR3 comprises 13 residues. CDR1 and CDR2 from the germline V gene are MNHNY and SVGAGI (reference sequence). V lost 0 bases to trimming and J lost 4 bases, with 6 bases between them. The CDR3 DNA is TGTGCCAGCAGTTACTCTGAAGGCACTGAAGCTTTCTTT. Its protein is CASSYSEGTEAFF.

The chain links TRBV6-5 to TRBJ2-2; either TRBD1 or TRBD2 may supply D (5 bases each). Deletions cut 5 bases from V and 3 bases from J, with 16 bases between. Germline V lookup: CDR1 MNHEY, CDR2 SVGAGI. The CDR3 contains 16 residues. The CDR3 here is CASSVGTGWDTGELFF. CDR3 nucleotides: TGTGCCAGCAGTGTTGGGACCGGCTGGGACACCGGGGAGCTGTTTTTT.

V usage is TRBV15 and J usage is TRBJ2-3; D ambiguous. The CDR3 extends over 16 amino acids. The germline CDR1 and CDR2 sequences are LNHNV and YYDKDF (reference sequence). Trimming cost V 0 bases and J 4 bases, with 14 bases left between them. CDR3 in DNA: TGTGCCACCAGCAGAGATCCCGTCTCGAACCCAGATACGCAGTATTTT. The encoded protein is CATSRDPVSNPDTQYF. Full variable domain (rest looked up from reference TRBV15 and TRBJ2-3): DAMVIQNPRYQVTQFGKPVTLSCSQTLNHNVMYWYQQKSSQAPKLLFHYYDKDFNNEADTPDNFQSRRPNTSFCFLDIRSPGLGDTAMYLCATSRDPVSNPDTQYFGPGTRLTVL.

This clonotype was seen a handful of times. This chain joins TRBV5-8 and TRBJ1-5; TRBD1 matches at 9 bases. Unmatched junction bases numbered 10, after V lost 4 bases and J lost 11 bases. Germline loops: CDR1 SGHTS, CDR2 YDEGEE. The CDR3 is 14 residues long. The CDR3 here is CASSPGQGWLAQHF. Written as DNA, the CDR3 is TGTGCCAGCAGCCCTGGACAGGGGTGGTTGGCCCAGCATTTT.

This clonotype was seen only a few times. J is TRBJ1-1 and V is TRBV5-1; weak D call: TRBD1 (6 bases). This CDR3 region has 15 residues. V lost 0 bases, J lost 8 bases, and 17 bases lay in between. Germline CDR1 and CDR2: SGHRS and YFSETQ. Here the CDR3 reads CASSLGDTVNSEAFF. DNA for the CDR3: TGCGCCAGCAGCTTGGGGGACACCGTAAACAGCGAAGCTTTCTTT.

The CDR3 loop reads CASSWVPTGDTQYF. The CDR3 DNA reads as TGTGCCAGCAGCTGGGTCCCAACGGGAGATACGCAGTATTTT. V is TRBV14 and J is TRBJ2-3; D is undetermined. Trimming removed 5 bases from V and 5 bases from J, with 14 bases in between. The CDR3 spans 14 residues. Germline V gene data show CDR1 as SGHDN and CDR2 as FVKESK.

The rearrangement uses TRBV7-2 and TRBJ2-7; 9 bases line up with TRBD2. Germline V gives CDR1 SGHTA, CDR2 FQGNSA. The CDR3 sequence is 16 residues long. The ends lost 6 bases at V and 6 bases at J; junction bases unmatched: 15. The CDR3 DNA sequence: TGTGCCAGCAGTATAGTAGCGGGAGTTCCGGGGGGCGAGCAGTACTTC. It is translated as CASSIVAGVPGGEQYF. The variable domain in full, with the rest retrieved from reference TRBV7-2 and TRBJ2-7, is GAGVSQSPSNKVTEKGKDVELRCDPISGHTALYWYRQSLGQGLEFLIYFQGNSAPDKSGLPSDRFSAERTGGSVSTLTIQRTQQEDSAVYLCASSIVAGVPGGEQYFGPGTRLTVT.

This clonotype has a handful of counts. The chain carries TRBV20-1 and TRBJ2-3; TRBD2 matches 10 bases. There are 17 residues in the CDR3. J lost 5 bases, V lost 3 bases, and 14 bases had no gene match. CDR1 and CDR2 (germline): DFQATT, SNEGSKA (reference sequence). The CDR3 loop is CSASLVISGGLQDTQYF. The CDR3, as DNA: TGCAGTGCTAGCTTAGTCATTAGCGGGGGGCTCCAAGATACGCAGTATTTT.

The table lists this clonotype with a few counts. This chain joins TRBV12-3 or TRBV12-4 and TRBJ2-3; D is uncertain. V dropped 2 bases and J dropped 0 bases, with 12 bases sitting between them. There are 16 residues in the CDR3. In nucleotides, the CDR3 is TGTGCCAGCAGTTTATGGGGTTTCCCCAGCACAGATACGCAGTATTTT. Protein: CASSLWGFPSTDTQYF.

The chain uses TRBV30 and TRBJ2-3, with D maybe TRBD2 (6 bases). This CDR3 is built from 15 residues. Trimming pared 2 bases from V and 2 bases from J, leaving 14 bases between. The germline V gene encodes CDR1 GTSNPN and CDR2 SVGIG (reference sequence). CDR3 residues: CAWSRASEPTDTQYF. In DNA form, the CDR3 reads TGTGCCTGGAGTCGGGCTAGCGAACCCACAGATACGCAGTATTTT. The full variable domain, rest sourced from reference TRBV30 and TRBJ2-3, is SQTIHQWPATLVQPVGSPLSLECTVEGTSNPNLYWYRQAAGRGLQLLFYSVGIGQISSEVPQNLSASRPQDRQFILSSKKLLLSDSGFYLCAWSRASEPTDTQYFGPGTRLTVL.

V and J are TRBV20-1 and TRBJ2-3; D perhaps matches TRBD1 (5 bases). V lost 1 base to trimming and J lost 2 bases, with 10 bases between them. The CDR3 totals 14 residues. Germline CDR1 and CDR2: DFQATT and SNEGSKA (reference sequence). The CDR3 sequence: CSARGGFATDTQYF. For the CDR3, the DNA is TGCAGTGCTAGAGGGGGCTTTGCCACAGATACGCAGTATTTT.

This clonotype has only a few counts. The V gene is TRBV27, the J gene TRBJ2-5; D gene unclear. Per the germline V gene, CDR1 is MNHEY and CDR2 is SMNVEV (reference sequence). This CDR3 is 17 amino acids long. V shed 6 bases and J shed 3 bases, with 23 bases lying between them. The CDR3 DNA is TGTGCCAGCAGCAAATCGTACCGGGCAAGTACCAAAGAGACCCAGTACTTC. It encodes CASSKSYRASTKETQYF.

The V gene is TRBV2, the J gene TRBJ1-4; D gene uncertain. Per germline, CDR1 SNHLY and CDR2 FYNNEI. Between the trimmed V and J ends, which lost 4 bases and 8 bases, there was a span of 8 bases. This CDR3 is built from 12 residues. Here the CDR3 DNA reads TGTGCCAGCAGTGGTTCCGGGGAAAAACTGTTTTTT. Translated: CASSGSGEKLFF.

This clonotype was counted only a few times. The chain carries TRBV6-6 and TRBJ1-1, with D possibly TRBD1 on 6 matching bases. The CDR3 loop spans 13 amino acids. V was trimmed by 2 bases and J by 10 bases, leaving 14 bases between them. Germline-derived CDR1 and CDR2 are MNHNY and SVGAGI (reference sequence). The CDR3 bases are TGTGCCAGCAGTTACGTCACAGGGAAGGGAGCTTTCTTT. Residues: CASSYVTGKGAFF.

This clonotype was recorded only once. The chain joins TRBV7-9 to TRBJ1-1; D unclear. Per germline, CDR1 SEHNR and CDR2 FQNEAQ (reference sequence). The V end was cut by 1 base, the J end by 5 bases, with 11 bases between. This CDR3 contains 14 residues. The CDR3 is CASSLVQSGTEAFF. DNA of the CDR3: TGTGCCAGCAGCTTAGTACAGTCCGGAACTGAAGCTTTCTTT.